These 17 T cell receptor beta chains were sequenced from one sample in a study of CD8 T cells in Susac syndrome. With random hexamers, roughly 0.5 to 1 ug RNA was reverse transcribed. TCRdb reprocessed the immunoSEQ multiplex PCR reads with MiXCR, giving one entry per CDR3 protein. The table records under 200,000 distinct CDR3 sequences, roughly 94% of them present only once. Sequenced input: CD4+ T cells from PBMCs. The source of these receptors is a human donor with Susac syndrome.

V usage is TRBV5-4 and J usage is TRBJ2-1; D may be TRBD1 (6 bases). The germline V and J ends were trimmed by 3 bases and 14 bases, with 15 bases remaining between them. The germline V gene has CDR1 SGHNT and CDR2 YYREEE (reference sequence). This CDR3 contains 12 residues. In DNA, the CDR3 is TGTGCCAGCAGCTCCCGCAGGGGTTCGGAGTTCTTC. Protein product: CASSSRRGSEFF.

The V call is TRBV27, the J call TRBJ1-5; no reliable D call. The V gene's germline CDR1 is MNHEY and CDR2 SMNVEV (reference sequence). The CDR3 contains 18 residues. Trimming pared 0 bases from V and 0 bases from J, leaving 15 bases between. CDR3 bases: TGTGCCAGCAGTTTATCGATTAGTAACGTATATAGCAATCAGCCCCAGCATTTT. As protein: CASSLSISNVYSNQPQHF.

The V call is TRBV4-2, the J call TRBJ1-2; TRBD1 matches 7 bases. After removal of 4 bases from V and 4 bases from J, the junction contained 9 bases not matched to a gene. Germline CDR1 and CDR2: LGHNA and YNFKEQ. The CDR3 consists of 15 residues. The CDR3 spells CASSPGQTTGYGYTF. The CDR3 region has the DNA TGTGCCAGCAGCCCGGGACAGACAACAGGCTATGGCTACACCTTC.

This clonotype was counted only a few times. The rearrangement links TRBV12-3 or TRBV12-4 to TRBJ2-4; D is perhaps TRBD1 or TRBD2 (5 bases each). CDR3 size: 14 residues. Trimming removed 1 base from V and 1 base from J, with 5 bases in between. The DNA for the CDR3 is TGTGCCAGCAGTTTAGGGGGGGCCAAAAACATTCAGTACTTC. This sequence encodes CASSLGGAKNIQYF.

V is TRBV6-5 and J is TRBJ2-3; the D gene is possibly TRBD2 (6 bases). Germline V gene lookup returns CDR1 MNHEY and CDR2 SVGAGI. The V end lost 8 bases, the J end lost 5 bases, and 11 bases lay between the germline ends. The CDR3 covers 12 residues. CDR3 bases: TGTGCCAGCTCCAACGGGGGAGATACGCAGTATTTT. It translates to CASSNGGDTQYF.

V gene TRBV20-1 combines with J gene TRBJ1-1; D is ambiguous. CDR3 length equals 13 residues. The germline gives CDR1 DFQATT, CDR2 SNEGSKA (reference sequence). The ends were cut back, 5 bases at V and 3 bases at J, with 13 bases in the middle. The DNA for the CDR3 is TGCAGTGCTTCCCGCGCAGGATACACTGAAGCTTTCTTT. Protein sequence: CSASRAGYTEAFF.

This chain connects TRBV4-1 to TRBJ2-2, with a weak D call TRBD1 (5 bases). Germline-derived CDR1 and CDR2 are MGHRA and YSYEKL. The CDR3 loop spans 15 amino acids. The V and J ends lost 6 bases and 0 bases respectively, with 11 bases between them. The chain's CDR3 is CASRQTGSNTGELFF. Written as DNA, the CDR3 is TGCGCCAGCAGACAAACAGGCTCGAACACCGGGGAGCTGTTTTTT.

The chain recombines TRBV29-1 with TRBJ2-7, with 10 nucleotides matching TRBD1. This CDR3 is 13 amino acids long. V was pared by 2 bases and J by 5 bases, with 3 bases of the junction left unmatched. Germline V gives CDR1 SQVTM, CDR2 ANQGSEA. CDR3 sequence: CSVEKTGGHEQYF. The CDR3, as DNA: TGCAGCGTTGAAAAGACAGGGGGCCACGAGCAGTACTTC.

CDR3 coding DNA: TGTGCCAGCAGCCAAGAAGGACACCGCAATCAGCCCCAGCATTTT. This gives the protein CASSQEGHRNQPQHF. The chain carries TRBV3-1 and TRBJ1-5; maybe TRBD1 (5 bases). CDR3 length equals 15 residues. Trimming took 0 bases from V and 2 from J, leaving 8 bases between them. Germline V gene sequence: CDR1 LGHDT, CDR2 YNNKEL (reference sequence).

V usage is TRBV15 and J usage is TRBJ1-3; D call uncertain. The CDR3 is 14 amino acids. Germline-derived CDR1 and CDR2 are LNHNV and YYDKDF (reference sequence). V lost 0 bases and J lost 4, with 7 bases in between. The CDR3 DNA sequence: TGTGCCACCAGCAGAGATACGGAGGGAAACACCATATATTTT. Translation: CATSRDTEGNTIYF.

V is TRBV30 and J is TRBJ1-1; D is uncertain. Trimming removed 1 base at V and 1 base at J, with 13 bases between. There are 15 residues in the CDR3. Germline lookup yields CDR1 GTSNPN and CDR2 SVGIG (reference sequence). The CDR3 coding sequence is TGTGCCTGGAGTGCCGAGGGATACAAGAACACTGAAGCTTTCTTT. Its protein is CAWSAEGYKNTEAFF.

The chain has TRBV20-1 and TRBJ1-5; no clear D gene. Trimming removed 7 bases from V and 0 bases from J, with 10 bases in between. The germline V gene encodes CDR1 DFQATT and CDR2 SNEGSKA (reference sequence). The CDR3 totals 13 residues. The CDR3 here is CSVGGYSNQPQHF. The CDR3 DNA sequence: TGCAGTGTCGGCGGGTATAGCAATCAGCCCCAGCATTTT.

The chain combines TRBV3-1 with TRBJ2-1; 8 bases map to TRBD2. Germline V gives CDR1 LGHDT, CDR2 YNNKEL (reference sequence). The CDR3 consists of 18 residues. The V and J ends lost 3 bases and 2 bases, in that order; junction bases with no gene match: 12. The CDR3 sequence: CASSQDRGGPSTYNEQFF. CDR3 coding DNA: TGTGCCAGCAGCCAGGACCGCGGGGGGCCGTCAACCTACAATGAGCAGTTCTTC.

The rearrangement joins TRBV2 to TRBJ2-5; either TRBD1 or TRBD2 may fit D (5 bases each). The germline CDR1 and CDR2 sequences are SNHLY and FYNNEI. V lost 6 bases, J lost 5 bases, and 16 bases lay in between. CDR3 length: 14 amino acids. The CDR3 spells CASSGNRGDETQYF. The CDR3 coding sequence is TGTGCCAGCAGCGGGAACAGAGGGGACGAGACCCAGTACTTC.

This chain connects TRBV5-1 to TRBJ1-1; 8 nucleotides line up with TRBD1. CDR3 size: 15 residues. CDR1 SGHRS and CDR2 YFSETQ come from the germline V gene. V lost 4 bases to trimming and J lost 5 bases; unmatched junction nucleotides: 10. The CDR3 nucleotides read TGCGCCAGCAGCCGCGTCGCAGGGGGCAGAACTGAAGCTTTCTTT. This gives the protein CASSRVAGGRTEAFF.

This sequence joins TRBV29-1 and TRBJ2-3; D ambiguous. The CDR3 runs to 11 residues. In germline, CDR1 is SQVTM, CDR2 ANQGSEA. V lost 2 bases and J 5 bases, leaving 5 bases between the germline ends. The CDR3, as DNA: TGCAGCGTTGAAAGGGTAGATACGCAGTATTTT. This sequence encodes CSVERVDTQYF.

The chain couples TRBV25-1 to TRBJ1-4; 10 bases match TRBD1. The V and J ends lost 4 bases and 0 bases, in that order; junction bases with no gene match: 11. The germline V gene has CDR1 MGHDK and CDR2 SYGVNS. CDR3 length equals 19 residues. The CDR3 DNA follows: TGTGCCAGCAGTGCGAATTTAGGGACAGGGGCGACAACTAATGAAAAACTGTTTTTT. Amino acid sequence: CASSANLGTGATTNEKLFF.